This T cell receptor beta chain was observed in a study of shared T cell receptors in the human thymus. The protocol was immunoSEQ multiplex PCR, while the TCRdb copy is restricted to in-frame clones and leaves out a portion. The sample holds 630,000 or so clones; roughly 86% are singletons and the top ten take about 0.0094%. This CDR3 is built from 16 residues. The V and J ends lost 0 bases and 0 bases respectively, with 11 bases between them. In germline, CDR1 is MGHRA, CDR2 YSYEKL. Separately, the same data were catalogued under a study of human thymus T cells. From that report: Having corrective surgery for congenital heart defects, healthy Finnish infants were the ones who donated. Corrective cardiac operations yielded the resected thymus tissue. Related research reported highly overlapping thymic repertoires among unrelated individuals.

The sequence was obtained from a boy under three years old with a congenital heart defect. The chain couples TRBV4-1 to TRBJ1-1; unclear D gene. The specimen sequenced was thymocytes. This CDR3 is CASSQDLFRMNTEAFF. CDR3 sequence (DNA): TGCGCCAGCAGCCAAGATTTGTTCAGAATGAACACTGAAGCTTTCTTT.